This T cell receptor beta chain was found in a study of T cell repertoires in cytomegalovirus infection. Study-wide results and caveats: Pooled public TCR beta family frequency picked out CMV carriers with the relevant HLA.

Trimming took off 3 bases at V and 5 bases at J, with 16 bases between the two ends. The CDR3 has 15 amino acids. Per germline, CDR1 SGHVS and CDR2 FNYEAQ. This clonotype was seen repeatedly, ten times or more. No antigen is known for it. TCRdb fed the reads into MiXCR, producing one record per CDR3 protein. The sample lists approximately 83,000 distinct CDR3 sequences, under 30% seen once, with approximately 49% in the top ten. This sample comprised CD8+ T cells from cultured PBMCs, obtained from culture after CMV antigen stimulation. The chain is built from TRBV7-6 and TRBJ1-2; tentatively, D is TRBD1 (5 bases). The receptor was derived from a human donor in good health (CMV status not recorded). Some clones in this sample may be carry-over from other donors' samples. In DNA form, the CDR3 reads TGTGCCAGCAGCTTGAATGGGGCGACACCGTATGGCTACACCTTC. Protein: CASSLNGATPYGYTF. Full variable domain (rest looked up from reference TRBV7-6 and TRBJ1-2): GAGVSQSPRYKVTKRGQDVALRCDPISGHVSLYWYRQALGQGPEFLTYFNYEAQQDKSGLPNDRFSAERPEGSISTLTIQRTEQRDSAMYRCASSLNGATPYGYTFGSGTRLTVV.